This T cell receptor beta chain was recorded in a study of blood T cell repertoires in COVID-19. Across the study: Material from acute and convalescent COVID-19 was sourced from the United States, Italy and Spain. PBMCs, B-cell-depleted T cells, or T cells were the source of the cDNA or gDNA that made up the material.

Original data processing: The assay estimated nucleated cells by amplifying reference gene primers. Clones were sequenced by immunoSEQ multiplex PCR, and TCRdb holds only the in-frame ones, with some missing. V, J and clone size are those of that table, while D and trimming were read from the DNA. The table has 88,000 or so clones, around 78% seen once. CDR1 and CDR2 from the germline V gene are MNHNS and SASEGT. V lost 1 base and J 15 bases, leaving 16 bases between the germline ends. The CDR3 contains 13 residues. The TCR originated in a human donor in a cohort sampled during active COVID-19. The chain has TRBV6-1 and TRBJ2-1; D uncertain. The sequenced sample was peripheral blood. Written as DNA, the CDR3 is TGTGCCAGCAGTGAAGATCGTGTAAGTAGCCCGTTCTTC. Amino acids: CASSEDRVSSPFF.